This entry describes one T cell receptor beta chain. The antigen is unknown. TCRdb's copy holds only in-frame clones and misses some; the assay was immunoSEQ multiplex PCR. This repertoire shows around 100,000 clones, around 92% found once; its top ten account for 35% to 50%. This sample was taken from a study of T cell responses to AZD1222 COVID-19 vaccine. Overall study: Some second doses came at about 4 weeks and others at about 12 weeks; these were pooled. Broader study findings: No repertoire was sampled before or during the peak T cell response, only after it. Most donors were white British and more were female, and clonal diversity was possibly underestimated.

The germline CDR1 and CDR2 sequences are SGDLS and YYNGEE. V lost 3 bases, J lost 2 bases, and 11 bases lay in between. CDR3 length equals 14 residues. The receptor comes from an adult in good health. The sample in question was peripheral blood, obtained on day 0 of AZD1222 vaccination. The rearrangement joins TRBV9 to TRBJ2-5; D possibly corresponds to TRBD2 (5 bases). As DNA, the CDR3 is TGTGCCAGCAGCGGAAGGACTCCTCAAGAGACCCAGTACTTC. Residues: CASSGRTPQETQYF.